The clone carrying this T cell receptor beta chain was detected once. The entry originates in a study of T cell changes during pregnancy in multiple sclerosis. The length of the CDR3 is 17 residues. Germline V gene data show CDR1 as SGDLS and CDR2 as YYNGEE. Trimming stripped 4 bases from V and 2 bases from J, with 20 bases between. Profiled with immunoSEQ multiplex PCR; TCRdb holds only in-frame clones, not every one. The repertoire holds under 65,000 clones, with 80% to 95% as singletons. This sequence was found in a female donor with multiple sclerosis, enrolled in a pregnancy study. The chain carries TRBV9 and TRBJ2-3, with TRBD2 as a possible D gene (6 bases). The sample here was CD4+ T cells from peripheral blood mononuclear cells, taken in the third trimester of pregnancy. The CDR3 region is CASSPRAGLELTDTQYF. Here the CDR3 DNA reads TGTGCCAGCAGCCCCCGGGCGGGACTTGAGCTCACAGATACGCAGTATTTT.